The source of this T cell receptor beta chain is a study of T cells in Graves' hyperthyroidism and ophthalmopathy. Ophthalmopathy patients all had a Clinical Activity Score of at least 3, a NOSPECS grade of at least 4 and disease under 3 months old. There were TCR beta CDR3 regions amplified from RNA transcripts. TCR CDR3 regions were first amplified by RT-PCR with HTBI primers. Each CDR3 protein gets one entry after TCRdb re-called the multiplex PCR reads with MiXCR. Of hundreds of thousands of distinct CDR3 sequences in the sample, approximately 17% were seen once. The germline V gene has CDR1 ENHRY and CDR2 SYGVKD. The CDR3 sequence is 16 residues long. J gave up 0 bases and V 6 bases, and 9 bases lay outside the gene matches.

The chain is built from TRBV10-3 and TRBJ2-7, with 9 bases lining up with TRBD1. The clonotype originates from a woman between 18 and 29 years old with Graves' ophthalmopathy. The material sequenced was blood. In DNA form, the CDR3 reads TGTGCCATCAGCCCCCGGGGACAGGGAAGCTCCTACGAGCAGTACTTC. Its translation: CAISPRGQGSSYEQYF.